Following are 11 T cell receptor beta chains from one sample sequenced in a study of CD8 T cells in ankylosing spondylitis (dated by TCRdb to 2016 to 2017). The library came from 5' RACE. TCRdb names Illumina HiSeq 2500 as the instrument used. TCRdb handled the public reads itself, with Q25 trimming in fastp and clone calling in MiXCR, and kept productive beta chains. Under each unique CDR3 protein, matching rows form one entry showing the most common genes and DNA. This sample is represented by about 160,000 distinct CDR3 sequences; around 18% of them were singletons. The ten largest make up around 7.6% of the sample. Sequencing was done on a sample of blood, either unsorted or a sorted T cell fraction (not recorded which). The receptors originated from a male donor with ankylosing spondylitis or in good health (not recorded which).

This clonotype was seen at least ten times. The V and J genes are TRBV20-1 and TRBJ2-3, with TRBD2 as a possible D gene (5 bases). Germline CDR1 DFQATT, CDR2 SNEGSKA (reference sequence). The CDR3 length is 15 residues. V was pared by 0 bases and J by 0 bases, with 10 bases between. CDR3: CSARDPSGSTDTQYF. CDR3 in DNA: TGCAGTGCTAGAGATCCATCGGGAAGCACAGATACGCAGTATTTT.

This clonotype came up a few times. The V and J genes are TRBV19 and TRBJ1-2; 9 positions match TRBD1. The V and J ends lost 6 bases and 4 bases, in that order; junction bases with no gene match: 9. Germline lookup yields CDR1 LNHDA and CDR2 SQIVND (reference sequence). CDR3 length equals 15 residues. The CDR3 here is CASRVTGTGSYGYTF. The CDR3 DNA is TGTGCCAGTAGAGTCACCGGGACAGGGAGCTATGGCTACACCTTC.

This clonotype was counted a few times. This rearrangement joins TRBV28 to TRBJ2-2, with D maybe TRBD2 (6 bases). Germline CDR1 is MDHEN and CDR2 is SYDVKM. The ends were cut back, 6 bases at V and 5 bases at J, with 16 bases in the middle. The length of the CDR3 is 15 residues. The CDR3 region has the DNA TGTGCCAGCAGCAAAGGACTAAGCCTTACCGGGGAGCTGTTTTTT. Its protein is CASSKGLSLTGELFF.

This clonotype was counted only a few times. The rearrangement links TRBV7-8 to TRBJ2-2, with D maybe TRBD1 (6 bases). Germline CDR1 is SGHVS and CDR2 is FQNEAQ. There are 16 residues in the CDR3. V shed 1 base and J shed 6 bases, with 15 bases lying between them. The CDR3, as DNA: TGTGCCAGCAGCTTAGGGGACATAGGGGCCCCCGGGGAGCTGTTTTTT. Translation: CASSLGDIGAPGELFF.

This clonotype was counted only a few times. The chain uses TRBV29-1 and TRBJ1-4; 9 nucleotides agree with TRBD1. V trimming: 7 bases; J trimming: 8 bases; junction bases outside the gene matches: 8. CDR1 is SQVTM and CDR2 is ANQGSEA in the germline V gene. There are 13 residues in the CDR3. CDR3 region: CSATGQGGEKLFF. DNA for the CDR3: TGCAGCGCTACGGGACAGGGCGGGGAAAAACTGTTTTTT.

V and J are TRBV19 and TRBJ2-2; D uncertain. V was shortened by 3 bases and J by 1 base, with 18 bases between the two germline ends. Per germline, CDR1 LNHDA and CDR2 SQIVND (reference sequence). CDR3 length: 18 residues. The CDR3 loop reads CASSISPVKTRNTGELFF. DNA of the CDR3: TGTGCCAGTAGTATCTCTCCGGTAAAGACACGGAACACCGGGGAGCTGTTTTTT.

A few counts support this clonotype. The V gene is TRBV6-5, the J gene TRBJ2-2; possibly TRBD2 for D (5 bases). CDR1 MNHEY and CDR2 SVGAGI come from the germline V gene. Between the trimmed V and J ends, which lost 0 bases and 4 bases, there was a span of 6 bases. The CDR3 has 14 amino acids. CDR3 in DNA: TGTGCCAGCAGTTACTCGAGGGCCACCGGGGAGCTGTTTTTT. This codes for CASSYSRATGELFF.

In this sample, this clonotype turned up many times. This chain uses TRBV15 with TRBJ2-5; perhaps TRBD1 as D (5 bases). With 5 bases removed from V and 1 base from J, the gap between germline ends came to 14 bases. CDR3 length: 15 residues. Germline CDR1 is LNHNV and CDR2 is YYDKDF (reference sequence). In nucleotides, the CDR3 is TGTGCCACCAGCGCCCGAAGGGGAACCCAAGAGACCCAGTACTTC. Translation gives CATSARRGTQETQYF. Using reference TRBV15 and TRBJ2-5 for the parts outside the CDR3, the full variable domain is DAMVIQNPRYQVTQFGKPVTLSCSQTLNHNVMYWYQQKSSQAPKLLFHYYDKDFNNEADTPDNFQSRRPNTSFCFLDIRSPGLGDTAMYLCATSARRGTQETQYFGPGTRLLVL.

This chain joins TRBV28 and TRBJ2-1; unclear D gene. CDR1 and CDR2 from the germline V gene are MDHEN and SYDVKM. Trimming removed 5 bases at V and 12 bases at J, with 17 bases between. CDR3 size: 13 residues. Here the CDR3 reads CASSPPTVPRQFF. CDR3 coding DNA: TGTGCCAGCAGTCCCCCGACTGTCCCCAGGCAGTTCTTC.

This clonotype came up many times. The CDR3 sequence: CSARPLRVPTGQFF. CDR3 nucleotide sequence: TGCAGTGCTAGACCTTTGCGGGTCCCTACGGGGCAGTTCTTC. The V call is TRBV20-1, the J call TRBJ2-1; TRBD2 might be the D (5 bases). This CDR3 contains 14 residues. The germline gives CDR1 DFQATT, CDR2 SNEGSKA (reference sequence). V lost 2 bases and J 12 bases, leaving 20 bases between the germline ends.

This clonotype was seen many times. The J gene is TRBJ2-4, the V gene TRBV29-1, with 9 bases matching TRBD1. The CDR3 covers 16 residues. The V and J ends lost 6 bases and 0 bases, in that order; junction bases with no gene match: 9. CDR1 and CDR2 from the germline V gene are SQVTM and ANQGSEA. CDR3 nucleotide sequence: TGCAGCGTCCTCCCGAGGACAGGGGTAGCCAAAAACATTCAGTACTTC. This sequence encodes CSVLPRTGVAKNIQYF.